Presented here are 13 T cell receptor beta chains from one specimen sequenced in a study of cytomegalovirus exposure and HLA in healthy donors. Amplification used 60 Vbeta primers and 13 Jbeta primers. Profiled with immunoSEQ multiplex PCR; TCRdb holds only in-frame clones, not every one. The sample yields roughly 43,000 clones, approximately 77% seen once. The specimen sequenced was PBMCs. All receptors derive from a man in his thirties or forties in good health and CMV-seronegative.

There are a few counts of this clone. The chain combines TRBV7-3 with TRBJ2-5, with a tentative D call TRBD2 (6 bases). This CDR3 has 13 residues. In germline, CDR1 is SGHTA, CDR2 FQGTGA. V lost 5 bases and J 2 bases, leaving 9 bases between the germline ends. The CDR3 here is CASSPGTQETQYF. CDR3 DNA: TGTGCCAGCAGCCCCGGGACTCAAGAGACCCAGTACTTC.

The chain uses TRBV25-1 and TRBJ2-7, with D tentatively TRBD1 (6 bases). The CDR3 loop spans 14 amino acids. Germline V gene data show CDR1 as MGHDK and CDR2 as SYGVNS. Deletions cut 1 base from V and 0 bases from J, with 7 bases between. The chain's CDR3 is CASSEWDTSYEQYF. The CDR3 region has the DNA TGTGCCAGCAGTGAATGGGACACCTCCTACGAGCAGTACTTC.

With respect to this clone: Other DNA sequences in the same sample also yield this CDR3. The chain links TRBV2 to TRBJ2-7; D unclear. CDR3 length: 11 residues. Germline CDR1 SNHLY, CDR2 FYNNEI. Trimming took 4 bases from V and 5 from J, leaving 6 bases between them. The DNA for the CDR3 is TGTGCCAGCAGTGGCTACCACGAGCAGTACTTC. It yields the protein CASSGYHEQYF.

Details on this clone: Since the CDR3 does not end with the conserved phenylalanine or tryptophan, this likely comes from a read error. J is TRBJ1-2 and V is TRBV5-4; 10 bases are shared with TRBD1. Germline CDR1 is SGHNT and CDR2 is YYREEE (reference sequence). CDR3 length: 15 residues. The trim removed 0 bases at V and 4 bases at J, leaving 3 bases unmatched. CDR3 coding DNA: TGTGCCAGCAGCTTGGGGGGGACAGGGGCCTATGGCTACACCCTC. This sequence encodes CASSLGGTGAYGYTL.

This chain joins TRBV11-2 and TRBJ2-7; 8 nucleotides match TRBD1. With 3 bases clipped from V and 5 bases from J, the junction kept 9 bases outside the gene matches. The V gene's germline CDR1 is SGHAT and CDR2 FQNNGV. This CDR3 spans 15 amino acids. The CDR3 here is CASSFSDRVIHEQYF. The CDR3 nucleotides read TGTGCCAGCAGCTTTTCGGACAGGGTGATCCACGAGCAGTACTTC.

The chain employs TRBV19 and TRBJ2-7; 7 nucleotides line up with TRBD2. After removal of 1 base from V and 3 bases from J, the junction contained 6 bases not matched to a gene. The CDR3 length is 15 residues. Germline-derived CDR1 and CDR2 are LNHDA and SQIVND (reference sequence). CDR3 amino acids: CASSIAAGESYEQYF. The CDR3 DNA sequence: TGTGCCAGTAGTATAGCGGCGGGAGAAAGCTACGAGCAGTACTTC.

The rearrangement uses TRBV4-3 and TRBJ2-1, with 13 bases fitting TRBD2. Unmatched junction bases numbered 1, after V lost 3 bases and J lost 8 bases. Per the germline V gene, CDR1 is LGHNA and CDR2 is YSLEER. The CDR3 consists of 14 residues. Written as DNA, the CDR3 is TGCGCCAGCAGCCAGGGACTAGCGGGACATGAGCAGTTCTTC. This encodes CASSQGLAGHEQFF.

This rearrangement joins TRBV7-9 to TRBJ2-7; TRBD1 matches at 7 bases. The CDR3 covers 14 residues. Unmatched junction bases numbered 8, after V lost 6 bases and J lost 3 bases. CDR1 is SEHNR and CDR2 is FQNEAQ in the germline V gene (reference sequence). The CDR3 loop is CASREGTDNYEQYF. The CDR3 nucleotides read TGTGCCAGCAGGGAAGGGACAGATAACTACGAGCAGTACTTC.

The chain is built from TRBV5-1 and TRBJ2-5; TRBD2 agrees at 8 bases. The V and J ends lost 3 bases and 3 bases, in that order; junction bases with no gene match: 4. The CDR3 has 14 residues. CDR1 is SGHRS, CDR2 YFSETQ, per germline. CDR3 amino acids: CASSSGGGKETQYF. The CDR3, as DNA: TGCGCCAGCAGCTCGGGCGGGGGGAAAGAGACCCAGTACTTC.

This clone was detected only once. The chain links TRBV29-1 to TRBJ2-3; weak D call: TRBD1 (5 bases). The CDR3 is made up of 13 amino acids. Trimming pared 2 bases from V and 2 bases from J, leaving 8 bases between. The germline CDR1 and CDR2 sequences are SQVTM and ANQGSEA. The CDR3 protein is CSVEHRLTDTQYF. Here the CDR3 DNA reads TGCAGCGTTGAACACAGGCTCACAGATACGCAGTATTTT.

This chain uses TRBV5-1 with TRBJ2-7; D not resolved. V was cut by 0 bases and J by 1 base, with 5 bases left in between. The CDR3 covers 13 residues. Germline V lookup: CDR1 SGHRS, CDR2 YFSETQ. Written as DNA, the CDR3 is TGCGCCAGCAGCTTGGACTTATCCTACGAGCAGTACTTC. Protein: CASSLDLSYEQYF.

This clone has a single count. V gene TRBV6-1 combines with J gene TRBJ2-1; tentative D call: TRBD2 (6 bases). CDR1 is MNHNS and CDR2 is SASEGT in the germline V gene. V was clipped by 11 bases and J by 1 base, with 12 bases between them. This CDR3 comprises 13 residues. The CDR3: CAGGTESYNEQFF. Here the CDR3 DNA reads TGTGCCGGAGGGACGGAGTCCTACAATGAGCAGTTCTTC.

The V gene is TRBV5-3, the J gene TRBJ2-2; TRBD2 is a possible D gene (6 bases). Being an ORF, TRBV5-3 has a function that is uncertain. The CDR3 runs 13 residues. V lost 10 bases, J lost 1 base, and 11 bases lay in between. CDR3: CAGSGQNTGELFF. CDR3 bases: TGTGCCGGCAGCGGGCAGAACACCGGGGAGCTGTTTTTT.